The 26 T cell receptor beta chains in this list originate from one sample, sequenced in a study of pediatric ulcerative colitis. Generated by immunoSEQ multiplex PCR, the TCRdb table keeps only in-frame clones and is missing some. The data contain some 57,000 clones, around 87% of them singletons. Sequenced sample: blood. The receptors here all came from a boy aged 5-17 years who was a control in a study of pediatric ulcerative colitis.

This clone has only one observation. J is TRBJ2-7 and V is TRBV9, with TRBD2 identical over 12 bases. The ends lost 0 bases at V and 4 bases at J; junction bases unmatched: 2. The CDR3 is made up of 15 amino acids. Germline loops: CDR1 SGDLS, CDR2 YYNGEE. The CDR3 nucleotides are TGTGCCAGCAGCGTAGAGACTAGCGGGAGATACGAGCAGTACTTC. It specifies CASSVETSGRYEQYF. Combining the CDR3 with reference TRBV9 and TRBJ2-7 gives the whole variable domain DSGVTQTPKHLITATGQRVTLRCSPRSGDLSVYWYQQSLDQGLQFLIQYYNGEERAKGNILERFSAQQFPDLHSELNLSSLELGDSALYFCASSVETSGRYEQYFGPGTRLTVT.

This sequence joins TRBV19 and TRBJ1-1, with D perhaps matching TRBD1 (6 bases). Trimming left V 1 base short and J 1 base short, with 7 bases between. Looked up from germline, CDR1 is LNHDA and CDR2 is SQIVND (reference sequence). CDR3 length equals 14 residues. The CDR3 reads CASSIGGQNTEAFF. The CDR3 nucleotides are TGTGCCAGTAGTATAGGGGGGCAGAACACTGAAGCTTTCTTT.

The chain combines TRBV10-2 with TRBJ2-3; D may be TRBD2 (6 bases). Germline V gene lookup returns CDR1 WSHSY and CDR2 SAAADI. The CDR3 has 14 amino acids. V was pared by 0 bases and J by 5 bases, with 9 bases between. CDR3 nucleotides: TGCGCCAGCAGTGAGTCGGGGGGTGTAGATACGCAGTATTTT. Its translation is CASSESGGVDTQYF.

Comment on this clone: A junction boundary mismatches the germline segment, possibly from a read error. This sequence joins TRBV5-1 and TRBJ2-5; 10 bases match TRBD2. This CDR3 contains 15 residues. The V gene's germline CDR1 is SGHRS and CDR2 YFSETQ. CDR3 sequence (DNA): TGTGCCAGCAGCTATGGGGATAGCGGGAGGGAGACCCAGTACTTC. As protein: CASSYGDSGRETQYF.

Written as DNA, the CDR3 is TGTGCCAGCAGTTTAAGGCTCCCATTTACCTCCGGGACAGGTCTTCACTACGAGCAGTACTTC. Translation: CASSLRLPFTSGTGLHYEQYF. V usage is TRBV28 and J usage is TRBJ2-7; 8 bases are a match to TRBD1. The CDR3 runs 21 residues. Germline CDR1 is MDHEN and CDR2 is SYDVKM. V gave up 2 bases and J gave up 3 bases; unmatched junction bases: 24.

The chain combines TRBV7-9 with TRBJ1-2, with 7 bases matching TRBD1. The CDR3 has 13 amino acids. V lost 5 bases and J lost 4; bases outside the gene matches: 4. CDR1 is SEHNR and CDR2 is FQNEAQ in the germline V gene (reference sequence). DNA for the CDR3: TGTGCCAGCAGCGCCACAGGGGTCTATGGCTACACCTTC. Protein product: CASSATGVYGYTF.

The V and J genes are TRBV7-2 and TRBJ1-4; no clear D gene. CDR3 size: 16 residues. Germline V lookup: CDR1 SGHTA, CDR2 FQGNSA. With 4 bases removed from V and 7 bases from J, the gap between germline ends came to 19 bases. CDR3 amino acids: CASSSFGPSYGEKLFF. The CDR3 bases are TGTGCCAGCAGCTCGTTTGGACCGAGCTACGGTGAAAAACTGTTTTTT.

This clone was picked up a small number of times. V and J are TRBV7-9 and TRBJ1-2; 7 bases agree with TRBD1. Losses at the gene ends were 6 bases for V and 6 bases for J; bases not matched to a gene: 4. The CDR3 spans 12 residues. Germline V gives CDR1 SEHNR, CDR2 FQNEAQ (reference sequence). The CDR3 nucleotides are TGTGCCAGCAGTTTGGACAGGCATGGCTACACCTTC. This codes for CASSLDRHGYTF.

This clone has a single count. The J gene is TRBJ2-2, the V gene TRBV7-3, with 11 nucleotides matching TRBD2. Germline V gene data show CDR1 as SGHTA and CDR2 as FQGTGA. V was pared by 6 bases and J by 8 bases, with 11 bases of the junction left unmatched. The CDR3 is 16 residues long. CDR3 amino acids: CASSFSGRASVGELFF. The DNA of the CDR3 is TGTGCCAGCAGTTTTAGCGGGAGGGCCAGTGTTGGGGAGCTGTTTTTT.

The J gene is TRBJ1-5, the V gene TRBV28, with 12 bases fitting TRBD1. Trimming at V came to 2 bases and at J to 6 bases, leaving 5 bases not matched to a gene. Germline CDR1 MDHEN, CDR2 SYDVKM. The CDR3 consists of 16 residues. The CDR3 protein is CASSLGTGGFGQPQHF. The CDR3 bases are TGTGCCAGCAGTTTAGGGACAGGGGGCTTCGGTCAGCCCCAGCATTTT.

The V gene is TRBV5-1, the J gene TRBJ2-7, with D perhaps matching TRBD2 (6 bases). CDR3 length: 13 residues. CDR1 SGHRS and CDR2 YFSETQ come from the germline V gene. The CDR3 is CATHQEGSDEQYF. The CDR3 nucleotides are TGCGCTACACACCAGGAGGGGTCGGACGAGCAGTACTTC.

Here the CDR3 reads CASSLETSGSSNTQYF. DNA for the CDR3: TGTGCCAGCAGCCTAGAGACTAGCGGGAGTTCTAATACGCAGTATTTT. The V gene is TRBV7-3, the J gene TRBJ2-3; 12 positions match TRBD2. Losses at the gene ends were 5 bases for V and 7 bases for J; bases not matched to a gene: 10. CDR1 SGHTA and CDR2 FQGTGA come from the germline V gene. This CDR3 is 16 amino acids long. Drawing the rest from reference TRBV7-3 and TRBJ2-3, the complete variable domain is GAGVSQTPSNKVTEKGKYVELRCDPISGHTALYWYRQSLGQGPEFLIYFQGTGAADDSGLPNDRFFAVRPEGSVSTLKIQRTERGDSAVYLCASSLETSGSSNTQYFGPGTRLTVL.

The rearrangement joins TRBV5-4 to TRBJ1-2, with a tentative D call TRBD1 (6 bases). The ends were cut back, 6 bases at V and 7 bases at J, with 19 bases in the middle. This CDR3 contains 14 residues. CDR1 and CDR2 (germline): SGHNT, YYREEE (reference sequence). The CDR3 sequence: CASNREQGITGYTF. For the CDR3, the DNA is TGTGCCAGCAATCGAGAGCAGGGGATTACTGGCTACACCTTC. Using reference TRBV5-4 and TRBJ1-2 for the parts outside the CDR3, the full variable domain is ETGVTQSPTHLIKTRGQQVTLRCSSQSGHNTVSWYQQALGQGPQFIFQYYREEENGRGNFPPRFSGLQFPNYSSELNVNALELDDSALYLCASNREQGITGYTFGSGTRLTVV.

V usage is TRBV11-3 and J usage is TRBJ2-3; D remains ambiguous. CDR1 SGHNT and CDR2 YENEEA come from the germline V gene. This CDR3 spans 16 amino acids. V was shortened by 3 bases and J by 3 bases, with 16 bases between the two germline ends. CDR3 DNA: TGTGCCAGCAGCTTCACCGGGTCGAATCCTACAGATACGCAGTATTTT. Translation gives CASSFTGSNPTDTQYF.

The chain links TRBV27 to TRBJ1-2; 10 bases map to TRBD1. Germline trimming cut 3 bases from V and 4 bases from J; bases unmatched to any gene: 5. The CDR3 contains 15 residues. Germline V lookup: CDR1 MNHEY, CDR2 SMNVEV (reference sequence). Here the CDR3 reads CASSFVGQGSYGYTF. Here the CDR3 DNA reads TGTGCCAGCAGTTTTGTGGGACAGGGGAGCTATGGCTACACCTTC.

The chain couples TRBV29-1 to TRBJ1-2, with a possible D match to TRBD1 (6 bases). The V and J ends lost 7 bases and 3 bases respectively, with 9 bases between them. CDR1 and CDR2 from the germline V gene are SQVTM and ANQGSEA. The CDR3 length is 11 residues. CDR3 nucleotides: TGCAGCGGATGGACAGACTATGGCTACACCTTC. This sequence encodes CSGWTDYGYTF.

The genes are TRBV27 and TRBJ2-1, with D possibly being TRBD2 (6 bases). This CDR3 spans 16 amino acids. V lost 2 bases, J lost 3 bases, and 14 bases lay in between. Looked up from germline, CDR1 is MNHEY and CDR2 is SMNVEV (reference sequence). CDR3 protein: CASSLESPGLYNEQFF. The CDR3 nucleotides are TGTGCCAGCAGTTTAGAATCCCCGGGACTCTACAATGAGCAGTTCTTC.

This chain links TRBV19 with TRBJ2-3, with a weak D call TRBD1 (5 bases). CDR1 LNHDA and CDR2 SQIVND come from the germline V gene (reference sequence). The CDR3 extends over 13 amino acids. Trimming took off 5 bases at V and 4 bases at J, with 10 bases between the two ends. The CDR3 here is CASSSQGPDTQYF. Written as DNA, the CDR3 is TGTGCCAGTAGTTCCCAGGGTCCAGATACGCAGTATTTT.

The rearrangement uses TRBV11-2 and TRBJ2-2; maybe TRBD1 (6 bases). The CDR3 length is 15 residues. Trimming removed 8 bases from V and 3 bases from J, with 16 bases in between. Germline CDR1 reads SGHAT; CDR2 reads FQNNGV. The CDR3 loop reads CASFKGVQYTGELFF. As DNA, the CDR3 is TGTGCCAGCTTCAAGGGGGTTCAGTACACCGGGGAGCTGTTTTTT.

This chain connects TRBV20-1 to TRBJ1-2; no definite D call. The CDR3 consists of 11 residues. V was shortened by 1 base and J by 8 bases, with 8 bases between the two germline ends. In germline, CDR1 is DFQATT, CDR2 SNEGSKA (reference sequence). CDR3 sequence reads: CSARVQTGYTF. CDR3 DNA: TGCAGTGCTAGAGTTCAGACGGGCTACACCTTC.

The J gene is TRBJ2-1, the V gene TRBV5-4, with 7 bases lining up with TRBD2. The length of the CDR3 is 15 residues. CDR1 SGHNT and CDR2 YYREEE come from the germline V gene (reference sequence). The ends lost 1 base at V and 4 bases at J; junction bases unmatched: 5. As DNA, the CDR3 is TGTGCCAGCAGCTTGTCGAGCGGGGAGTACAATGAGCAGTTCTTC. Its protein is CASSLSSGEYNEQFF.

V is TRBV6-4 and J is TRBJ2-1; no firm D call. CDR3 size: 20 residues. V was cut by 5 bases and J by 0 bases, with 26 bases left in between. Germline V gene sequence: CDR1 MRHNA, CDR2 SNTAGT. CDR3 amino acids: CASSKTSAKGWIFSYNEQFF. The CDR3 coding sequence is TGTGCCAGCAGTAAGACTTCAGCAAAGGGTTGGATTTTCTCCTACAATGAGCAGTTCTTC.

This rearrangement joins TRBV4-3 to TRBJ2-7, with TRBD1 matching 8 bases. The CDR3 has 15 residues. Germline-derived CDR1 and CDR2 are LGHNA and YSLEER. Trimming at V came to 1 base and at J to 5 bases, leaving 7 bases not matched to a gene. CDR3 nucleotide sequence: TGCGCCAGCAGCCAAGTTAGGGGACAGGTCCACGAGCAGTACTTC. Translation gives CASSQVRGQVHEQYF.

J is TRBJ1-6 and V is TRBV9, with D maybe TRBD1 (6 bases). This CDR3 spans 16 amino acids. The germline V gene has CDR1 SGDLS and CDR2 YYNGEE. Trimming took 2 bases from V and 0 from J, leaving 9 bases between them. CDR3 nucleotide sequence: TGTGCCAGCAGCGTGGGGGCGTACTCCTATAATTCACCCCTCCACTTT. Its protein is CASSVGAYSYNSPLHF.

The gene calls are TRBV6-1 and TRBJ2-7; 9 nucleotides line up with TRBD2. This CDR3 region has 15 residues. Germline-derived CDR1 and CDR2 are MNHNS and SASEGT. The V and J ends lost 1 base and 1 base, in that order; junction bases with no gene match: 2. The CDR3 loop reads CASSEVTSGSYEQYF. The DNA of the CDR3 is TGTGCCAGCAGTGAAGTGACTAGCGGTTCCTACGAGCAGTACTTC.

This clone came up once. The chain couples TRBV5-1 to TRBJ2-7, with D perhaps assigned TRBD1 or TRBD2 (6 bases each). The germline V gene encodes CDR1 SGHRS and CDR2 YFSETQ. V dropped 4 bases and J dropped 2 bases, with 13 bases sitting between them. This CDR3 is 14 amino acids long. As DNA, the CDR3 is TGCGCCAGCAGCCCCCGGGGGCGGACCTACGAGCAGTACTTC. Translated: CASSPRGRTYEQYF.